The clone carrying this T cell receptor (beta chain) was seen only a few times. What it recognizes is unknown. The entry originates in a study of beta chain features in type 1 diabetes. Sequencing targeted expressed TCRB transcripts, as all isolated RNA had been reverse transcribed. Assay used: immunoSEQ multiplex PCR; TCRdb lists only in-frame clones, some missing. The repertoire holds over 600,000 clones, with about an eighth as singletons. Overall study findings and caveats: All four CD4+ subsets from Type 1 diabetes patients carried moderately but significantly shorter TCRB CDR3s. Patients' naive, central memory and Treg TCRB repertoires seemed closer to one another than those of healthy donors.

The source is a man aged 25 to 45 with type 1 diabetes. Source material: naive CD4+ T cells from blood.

In nucleotides, the CDR3 is TGCAGCGTTGCCCGGACACCTACCTACGAGCAGTACTTC. Translating it yields CSVARTPTYEQYF. The chain is built from TRBV29-1 and TRBJ2-7; a weak D match, TRBD1 (5 bases). The CDR3 length is 13 residues. Trimming shortened V by 4 bases and J by 2 bases, and 12 bases separated the two germline ends. Germline values: CDR1 SQVTM, CDR2 ANQGSEA.